One sample yielded the 27 T cell receptor beta chains listed below, sequenced in a study of regulatory T cells in long-lasting Graves disease. Time point: persistent/refractory GD, antithyroid drugs over 5 years with positive TRAb. From RNA extracted from PBMCs, the TCR library was made. iRepertoire HTBI primers and Arm-PCR of CDR3 regions built TCR beta libraries. MiXCR, run by TCRdb on the multiplex PCR reads, gives a single entry per CDR3 protein. The sample yields roughly 700,000 distinct CDR3 sequences, about 30% seen once. The source material was peripheral blood mononuclear cells (PBMCs), sampled when the disease was refractory, from a patient treated with antithyroid drugs. Receptors originate from a female donor with Graves disease.

V usage is TRBV28 and J usage is TRBJ1-5; no firm D call. Germline values: CDR1 MDHEN, CDR2 SYDVKM. The CDR3 consists of 15 residues. Trimming took off 4 bases at V and 3 bases at J, with 13 bases between the two ends. The chain's CDR3 is CASSSHDGPNQPQHF. The CDR3 region has the DNA TGTGCCAGCAGTTCACATGACGGACCCAATCAGCCCCAGCATTTT. Drawing the rest from reference TRBV28 and TRBJ1-5, the complete variable domain is DVKVTQSSRYLVKRTGEKVFLECVQDMDHENMFWYRQDPGLGLRLIYFSYDVKMKEKGDIPEGYSVSREKKERFSLILESASTNQTSMYLCASSSHDGPNQPQHFGDGTRLSIL.

This chain uses TRBV7-2 with TRBJ2-7; D tentatively fits TRBD1 or TRBD2 (5 bases each). Germline lookup yields CDR1 SGHTA and CDR2 FQGNSA. The length of the CDR3 is 15 residues. The V end was cut by 5 bases, the J end by 6 bases, with 20 bases between. The CDR3 DNA reads TGTGCCAGCAGCCTACGGGCCGGGGCCAAGGTCGAGCAGTACTTC. It encodes CASSLRAGAKVEQYF.

The CDR3 DNA sequence: TGTGCCAGCAGCCAAGTGCGCAGGAATGGCTACACCTTC. It translates to CASSQVRRNGYTF. V is TRBV3-1 and J is TRBJ1-2; unclear D gene. Germline assignment: CDR1 LGHDT and CDR2 YNNKEL (reference sequence). The CDR3 has 13 residues. V was cut by 1 base and J by 6 bases, with 9 bases left in between. Combining the CDR3 with reference TRBV3-1 and TRBJ1-2 gives the whole variable domain DTAVSQTPKYLVTQMGNDKSIKCEQNLGHDTMYWYKQDSKKFLKIMFSYNNKELIINETVPNRFSPKSPDKAHLNLHINSLELGDSAVYFCASSQVRRNGYTFGSGTRLTVV.

The rearrangement joins TRBV11-2 to TRBJ1-5, with D unresolved. Between the trimmed V and J ends, which lost 5 bases and 2 bases, there was a span of 10 bases. Germline CDR1 is SGHAT and CDR2 is FQNNGV. The CDR3 contains 14 residues. The CDR3 spells CASSRERGNQPQHF. In DNA form, the CDR3 reads TGTGCCAGCAGCAGGGAGAGGGGCAATCAGCCCCAGCATTTT.

The rearrangement links TRBV5-1 to TRBJ1-2, with a tentative D call TRBD1 (6 bases). CDR1 and CDR2 (germline): SGHRS, YFSETQ. Trimming shortened V by 6 bases and J by 6 bases, and 21 bases separated the two germline ends. The CDR3 length is 15 residues. The CDR3 protein is CASTPAGGGLHGYTF. Written as DNA, the CDR3 is TGCGCCAGCACCCCGGCCGGGGGCGGACTGCATGGCTACACCTTC.

This clonotype was seen at least ten times. V and J are TRBV12-3 or TRBV12-4 and TRBJ1-5, with D hard to call. V was cut by 3 bases and J by 5 bases, with 8 bases left in between. This CDR3 spans 13 amino acids. Here the CDR3 DNA reads TGTGCCAGCAGTTTCGGAGTGTATCAGCCCCAGCATTTT. It codes for CASSFGVYQPQHF.

This clonotype was seen a single time. The CDR3 DNA follows: TGCAGTGCTAGATCCGGGGATCTGTACGAGCAGTACTTC. This encodes CSARSGDLYEQYF. This chain uses TRBV20-1 with TRBJ2-7; D is perhaps TRBD2 (5 bases). Germline V CDR1 and CDR2: DFQATT, SNEGSKA (reference sequence). The CDR3 totals 13 residues. V lost 2 bases, J lost 4 bases, and 12 bases lay in between.

This clonotype appeared a few times. V usage is TRBV10-1 and J usage is TRBJ1-1, with a tentative D call TRBD1 (6 bases). The CDR3 consists of 14 residues. Trimming removed 1 base from V and 6 bases from J, with 12 bases in between. Germline values: CDR1 WNHNN, CDR2 SYGVQD (reference sequence). The CDR3 sequence is CASSEFRRGSEAFF. The CDR3 coding sequence is TGCGCCAGCAGTGAGTTTCGAAGGGGGTCTGAAGCTTTCTTT.

The chain couples TRBV12-5 to TRBJ1-1; 7 nucleotides agree with TRBD1. CDR1 and CDR2 (germline): LGHNT, FRNRAP. The CDR3 spans 16 residues. V lost 5 bases and J lost 3; bases outside the gene matches: 12. The CDR3 loop is CASGPNRGGGDTEAFF. The CDR3 bases are TGTGCTAGTGGTCCCAACAGAGGGGGCGGCGACACTGAAGCTTTCTTT.

The gene calls are TRBV5-4 and TRBJ1-1, with D unresolved. Deletions cut 4 bases from V and 2 bases from J, with 12 bases between. This CDR3 has 14 residues. In germline, CDR1 is SGHNT, CDR2 YYREEE (reference sequence). This chain's CDR3 is CASSVSGSNTEAFF. The DNA of the CDR3 is TGTGCCAGCAGCGTTTCAGGCTCTAACACTGAAGCTTTCTTT.

This clonotype was detected a few times. This chain uses TRBV30 with TRBJ1-1; D may be TRBD1 (5 bases). The CDR3 contains 14 residues. V was cut by 2 bases and J by 4 bases, with 14 bases left in between. The germline gives CDR1 GTSNPN, CDR2 SVGIG (reference sequence). The CDR3 DNA follows: TGTGCCTGGAGTCTCCTCGGGGGGGGCACTGAAGCTTTCTTT. Translated: CAWSLLGGGTEAFF.

The chain is built from TRBV9 and TRBJ1-2; D remains unclear. Germline CDR1 is SGDLS and CDR2 is YYNGEE. V lost 4 bases, J lost 8 bases, and 12 bases lay in between. The CDR3 extends over 12 amino acids. The CDR3 nucleotides read TGTGCCAGCAGCACCTCATTGGGGGGCTACACCTTC. Protein sequence: CASSTSLGGYTF.

The CDR3 region has the DNA TGTGCCAGCAGTACTAGCGGAGGCACCGGGGAGCTGTTTTTT. This encodes CASSTSGGTGELFF. The chain uses TRBV2 and TRBJ2-2, with TRBD2 identical over 8 bases. V lost 5 bases and J lost 4; bases outside the gene matches: 3. The CDR3 length is 14 residues. Germline values: CDR1 SNHLY, CDR2 FYNNEI.

This clonotype has just a few counts. The chain recombines TRBV28 with TRBJ1-5, with a weak D call TRBD1 (6 bases). This CDR3 is 17 amino acids long. Germline CDR1 is MDHEN and CDR2 is SYDVKM. V was shortened by 5 bases and J by 6 bases, with 23 bases between the two germline ends. The CDR3 coding sequence is TGTGCCAGCAGTCTGAGCCCCGGGACACCTTATGCTCAGCCCCAGCATTTT. Protein: CASSLSPGTPYAQPQHF. The full variable domain, rest sourced from reference TRBV28 and TRBJ1-5, is DVKVTQSSRYLVKRTGEKVFLECVQDMDHENMFWYRQDPGLGLRLIYFSYDVKMKEKGDIPEGYSVSREKKERFSLILESASTNQTSMYLCASSLSPGTPYAQPQHFGDGTRLSIL.

This clonotype was found a few times. J is TRBJ2-7 and V is TRBV12-3 or TRBV12-4, with unresolved D. Trimming stripped 3 bases from V and 6 bases from J, with 9 bases between. This CDR3 contains 12 residues. CDR3 region: CASSFYIREQYF. The CDR3 nucleotides read TGTGCCAGCAGTTTTTATATTCGCGAGCAGTACTTC.

V gene TRBV6-1 combines with J gene TRBJ1-5; no reliable D call. In germline, CDR1 is MNHNS, CDR2 SASEGT. Trimming stripped 1 base from V and 0 bases from J, with 10 bases between. This CDR3 comprises 16 residues. This CDR3 is CASSEVRASSNQPQHF. The CDR3 bases are TGTGCCAGCAGTGAAGTTCGAGCCTCTAGCAATCAGCCCCAGCATTTT.

The sample holds a few counts of this clonotype. J is TRBJ2-5 and V is TRBV20-1; 9 nucleotides agree with TRBD2. The V segment lost 1 base and the J segment 3 bases; nucleotides outside the gene matches: 9. The germline V gene encodes CDR1 DFQATT and CDR2 SNEGSKA (reference sequence). CDR3 length: 16 residues. Here the CDR3 DNA reads TGCAGTGCTAGAGGGGGGTTGCGGGAGGGGGAAGAGACCCAGTACTTC. Protein product: CSARGGLREGEETQYF.

The chain uses TRBV10-3 and TRBJ1-1; unclear D gene. V lost 7 bases, J lost 4 bases, and 7 bases lay in between. The CDR3 consists of 11 residues. Germline assignment: CDR1 ENHRY and CDR2 SYGVKD. The CDR3 here is CAITGGTEAFF. The CDR3 DNA sequence: TGTGCCATCACGGGCGGCACTGAAGCTTTCTTT.

This clonotype was seen more than once but under ten times. V is TRBV5-1 and J is TRBJ1-5; D possibly corresponds to TRBD1 (6 bases). Trimming shortened V by 0 bases and J by 7 bases, and 17 bases separated the two germline ends. The CDR3 totals 16 residues. In germline, CDR1 is SGHRS, CDR2 YFSETQ. DNA of the CDR3: TGCGCCAGCAGCTTGGACGGGGGGCGCGTTGGGCAGCCCCAGCATTTT. Its translation: CASSLDGGRVGQPQHF.

The chain has TRBV5-1 and TRBJ1-4; D is perhaps TRBD1 (5 bases). V was shortened by 2 bases and J by 4 bases, with 12 bases between the two germline ends. Germline V CDR1 and CDR2: SGHRS, YFSETQ. The CDR3 has 15 amino acids. The CDR3 region has the DNA TGCGCCAGCAGCTTAACGGCAGGGTTTAATGAAAAACTGTTTTTT. This codes for CASSLTAGFNEKLFF. The variable domain in full, with the rest retrieved from reference TRBV5-1 and TRBJ1-4, is KAGVTQTPRYLIKTRGQQVTLSCSPISGHRSVSWYQQTPGQGLQFLFEYFSETQRNKGNFPGRFSGRQFSNSRSEMNVSTLELGDSALYLCASSLTAGFNEKLFFGSGTQLSVL.

A few counts support this clonotype. This rearrangement joins TRBV11-2 to TRBJ2-7, with D possibly being TRBD1 (6 bases). The V gene's germline CDR1 is SGHAT and CDR2 FQNNGV. The CDR3 covers 16 residues. Trimming shortened V by 2 bases and J by 5 bases, and 19 bases separated the two germline ends. The CDR3 here is CASSLMIGTGTHEQYF. The DNA for the CDR3 is TGTGCCAGCAGCTTAATGATCGGCACAGGGACACACGAGCAGTACTTC. Supplemented by reference TRBV11-2 and TRBJ2-7, the full variable domain reads EAGVAQSPRYKIIEKRQSVAFWCNPISGHATLYWYQQILGQGPKLLIQFQNNGVVDDSQLPKDRFSAERLKGVDSTLKIQPAKLEDSAVYLCASSLMIGTGTHEQYFGPGTRLTVT.

The gene calls are TRBV12-3 or TRBV12-4 and TRBJ1-1; weak D call: TRBD1 (5 bases). Trimming took off 2 bases at V and 4 bases at J, with 11 bases between the two ends. The length of the CDR3 is 14 residues. The CDR3 reads CASSLNPGPTEAFF. The CDR3, as DNA: TGTGCCAGCAGTTTAAATCCGGGGCCCACTGAAGCTTTCTTT.

The rearrangement joins TRBV12-3 or TRBV12-4 to TRBJ1-1; tentative D call: TRBD1 (6 bases). Between the trimmed V and J ends, which lost 3 bases and 9 bases, there was a span of 14 bases. CDR3 size: 13 residues. The CDR3 spells CASSLWGAGKAFF. As DNA, the CDR3 is TGTGCCAGCAGTTTGTGGGGGGCCGGAAAAGCTTTCTTT.

In this sample, this clonotype turned up many times. The rearrangement joins TRBV28 to TRBJ1-5; TRBD1 aligns across 7 bases. V shed 6 bases, J shed 5 bases, and the junction held 10 bases outside the gene matches. Per the germline V gene, CDR1 is MDHEN and CDR2 is SYDVKM. The CDR3 is made up of 15 amino acids. Written as DNA, the CDR3 is TGTGCCAGCAGAGTTTTCGGGACAGTTGATCAGCCCCAGCATTTT. This translates into CASRVFGTVDQPQHF.

The chain links TRBV7-2 to TRBJ2-7, with 8 bases that match TRBD2. Trimming cost V 0 bases and J 7 bases; bases outside gene matches: 8. In germline, CDR1 is SGHTA, CDR2 FQGNSA. This CDR3 comprises 15 residues. CDR3 coding DNA: TGTGCCAGCAGCTTAGCGGACGGGAGGGGGAGTGAGCAGTACTTC. Residues: CASSLADGRGSEQYF.

The V and J genes are TRBV2 and TRBJ1-3; D is ambiguous. The CDR3 covers 17 residues. Per the germline V gene, CDR1 is SNHLY and CDR2 is FYNNEI. V lost 1 base and J 0 bases, leaving 13 bases between the germline ends. The CDR3 is CASSEEVHSFSGNTIYF. CDR3 nucleotides: TGTGCCAGCAGTGAAGAGGTTCACTCGTTCTCTGGAAACACCATATATTTT.

Of note for this clonotype: At one boundary the junction diverges from the germline segment, which might be a read error. J is TRBJ1-1 and V is TRBV7-3, with no clear D. CDR1 is SGHTA and CDR2 is FQGTGA in the germline V gene. This CDR3 is built from 13 residues. DNA of the CDR3: TGTGCCAGCAGCCCGGCGGGGAACAATGAAGCTTTCTTT. This sequence encodes CASSPAGNNEAFF.